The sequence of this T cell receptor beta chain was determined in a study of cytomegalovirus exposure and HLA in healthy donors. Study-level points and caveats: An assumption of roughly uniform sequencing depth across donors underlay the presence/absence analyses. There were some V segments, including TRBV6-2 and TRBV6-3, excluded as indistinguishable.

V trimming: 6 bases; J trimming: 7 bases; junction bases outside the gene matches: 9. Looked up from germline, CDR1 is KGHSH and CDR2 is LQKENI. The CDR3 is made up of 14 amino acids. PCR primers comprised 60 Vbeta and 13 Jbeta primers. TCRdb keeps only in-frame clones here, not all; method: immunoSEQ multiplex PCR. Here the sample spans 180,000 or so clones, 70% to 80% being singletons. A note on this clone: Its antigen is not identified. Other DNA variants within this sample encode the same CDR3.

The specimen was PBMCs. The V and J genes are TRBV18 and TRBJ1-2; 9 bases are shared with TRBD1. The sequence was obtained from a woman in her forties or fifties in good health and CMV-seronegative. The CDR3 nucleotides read TGTGCCAGCTCGCCTACAGGGGGCGTCGGTGGCTACACCTTC. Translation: CASSPTGGVGGYTF.